The 17 T cell receptor beta chains below were found in one sample sequenced in a study of blood T cell repertoires in COVID-19. The assay was immunoSEQ multiplex PCR, and TCRdb's table has in-frame clones only and misses some. The sample records more than 200,000 clones, 88% being singletons. The sample consisted of peripheral blood. The origin of the receptors is a woman aged 40 to 49 who had recovered from COVID-19.

V and J are TRBV27 and TRBJ1-4; tentatively, D is TRBD1 (6 bases). V lost 5 bases and J 0 bases, leaving 10 bases between the germline ends. The CDR3 totals 15 residues. The germline V gene encodes CDR1 MNHEY and CDR2 SMNVEV (reference sequence). The CDR3 DNA reads TGTGCCAGCAGTAGTTCAGGGGCAACTAATGAAAAACTGTTTTTT. Translating gives CASSSSGATNEKLFF.

The CDR3 DNA sequence: TGTGCCAGCAGCTTATCCTCTAACTGGGGAAACACCATATATTTT. This sequence encodes CASSLSSNWGNTIYF. This chain connects TRBV5-6 to TRBJ1-3; D unclear. Between the trimmed V and J ends, which lost 2 bases and 4 bases, there was a span of 13 bases. The CDR3 length is 15 residues. Germline-derived CDR1 and CDR2 are SGHDT and YYEEEE.

This clone turned up a few times. This rearrangement joins TRBV7-6 to TRBJ2-3, with D maybe TRBD2 (6 bases). Germline V CDR1 and CDR2: SGHVS, FNYEAQ. The CDR3 is 15 residues long. The germline V and J ends were trimmed by 5 bases and 7 bases, with 19 bases remaining between them. CDR3 loop: CASSGGLGNRYTQYF. CDR3 sequence (DNA): TGTGCCAGCAGCGGGGGACTGGGGAACAGGTATACGCAGTATTTT. Complete variable domain (other parts from reference TRBV7-6 and TRBJ2-3): GAGVSQSPRYKVTKRGQDVALRCDPISGHVSLYWYRQALGQGPEFLTYFNYEAQQDKSGLPNDRFSAERPEGSISTLTIQRTEQRDSAMYRCASSGGLGNRYTQYFGPGTRLTVL.

The V and J genes are TRBV6-6 and TRBJ2-3; 9 bases fit TRBD2. J lost 2 bases, V lost 7 bases, and 13 bases had no gene match. CDR3 size: 17 residues. CDR1 and CDR2 from the germline V gene are MNHNY and SVGAGI (reference sequence). CDR3 sequence: CASNRRGGLRITDTQYF. As DNA, the CDR3 is TGTGCCAGCAATCGGCGGGGGGGCCTAAGAATCACAGATACGCAGTATTTT.

The chain carries TRBV5-6 and TRBJ1-2; 9 bases are shared with TRBD1. Germline V gene data show CDR1 as SGHDT and CDR2 as YYEEEE. This CDR3 region has 13 residues. V lost 4 bases and J lost 6; bases outside the gene matches: 4. The CDR3 coding sequence is TGTGCCAGCAGCCCCGACAGGGGGGATGGCTACACCTTC. It encodes CASSPDRGDGYTF.

The chain is built from TRBV5-1 and TRBJ2-3, with 10 nucleotides matching TRBD2. Germline V gene lookup returns CDR1 SGHRS and CDR2 YFSETQ. V was clipped by 2 bases and J by 12 bases; unmatched bases: 12. This CDR3 has 15 amino acids. CDR3 protein: CASSFPGTSEPLQYF. For the CDR3, the DNA is TGCGCCAGCAGCTTCCCCGGGACTAGCGAACCCCTCCAGTATTTT.

The chain recombines TRBV15 with TRBJ1-5, with D hard to call. V was cut by 4 bases and J by 1 base, with 11 bases left in between. Looked up from germline, CDR1 is LNHNV and CDR2 is YYDKDF (reference sequence). The CDR3 sequence is 15 residues long. The CDR3 here is CATSKSGASNQPQHF. For the CDR3, the DNA is TGTGCCACCAGCAAAAGCGGAGCGAGCAATCAGCCCCAGCATTTT.

Here the CDR3 DNA reads TGTGCCAGTAGCGGACCCTCGACAGGGCACCCTAGCACAGATACGCAGTATTTT. This translates into CASSGPSTGHPSTDTQYF. The rearrangement uses TRBV19 and TRBJ2-3; 7 bases match TRBD1. This CDR3 is 18 amino acids long. The V gene end was trimmed by 6 bases and the J gene end by 0 bases; junction bases not matched to a gene: 15. Germline V gene data show CDR1 as LNHDA and CDR2 as SQIVND (reference sequence).

The chain carries TRBV11-3 and TRBJ2-7; the match to TRBD1 covers 11 bases. Germline V lookup: CDR1 SGHNT, CDR2 YENEEA. V lost 5 bases to trimming and J lost 4 bases; unmatched junction nucleotides: 10. The CDR3 consists of 16 residues. CDR3 DNA sequence: TGTGCCAGCAGCCCCTGGAGGACAGGGGGCGGGTACGAGCAGTACTTC. Translation: CASSPWRTGGGYEQYF.

The table lists this clone with many counts. The gene calls are TRBV28 and TRBJ1-5, with 9 bases identical to TRBD1. The CDR3 sequence is 24 residues long. V gave up 3 bases and J gave up 6 bases; unmatched junction bases: 33. Per the germline V gene, CDR1 is MDHEN and CDR2 is SYDVKM. The CDR3 DNA reads as TGTGCCAGCAGTTTTCGTGCCTCTCCAATAGGAGGGACAGGGAGATATTTTCAGGGTCAGCCCCAGCATTTT. It encodes CASSFRASPIGGTGRYFQGQPQHF. Full variable domain (rest looked up from reference TRBV28 and TRBJ1-5): DVKVTQSSRYLVKRTGEKVFLECVQDMDHENMFWYRQDPGLGLRLIYFSYDVKMKEKGDIPEGYSVSREKKERFSLILESASTNQTSMYLCASSFRASPIGGTGRYFQGQPQHFGDGTRLSIL.

The rearrangement joins TRBV20-1 to TRBJ1-5; D is ambiguous. The CDR3 length is 11 residues. V lost 3 bases and J 14 bases, leaving 14 bases between the germline ends. Germline V CDR1 and CDR2: DFQATT, SNEGSKA (reference sequence). CDR3 sequence (DNA): TGCAGTGCTAGGTCCGGGATCCAAGAGCATTTT. Its translation is CSARSGIQEHF.

CDR3 region: CASSIKGGVQEQYF. CDR3 in DNA: TGTGCCAGTAGTATAAAAGGAGGGGTCCAGGAGCAGTACTTC. V gene TRBV19 combines with J gene TRBJ2-7, with D possibly matching TRBD2 (6 bases). This CDR3 spans 14 amino acids. Germline CDR1 LNHDA, CDR2 SQIVND (reference sequence). The germline V and J ends were trimmed by 2 bases and 7 bases, with 15 bases remaining between them.

CDR3 region: CASSSGAGDTQYF. In nucleotides, the CDR3 is TGTGCCAGCAGCTCTGGGGCCGGGGATACGCAGTATTTT. This chain joins TRBV6-4 and TRBJ2-3; perhaps TRBD1 as D (5 bases). Germline CDR1 reads MRHNA; CDR2 reads SNTAGT. The CDR3 totals 13 residues. Trimming left V 6 bases short and J 6 bases short, with 13 bases between.

The chain has TRBV4-2 and TRBJ2-3; 9 nucleotides line up with TRBD2. V shed 1 base, J shed 3 bases, and the junction held 11 bases outside the gene matches. Germline loops: CDR1 LGHNA, CDR2 YNFKEQ. This CDR3 is 18 amino acids long. CDR3 residues: CASSQGIRAGGLTDTQYF. CDR3 sequence (DNA): TGTGCCAGCAGCCAAGGGATCCGTGCGGGGGGGCTGACAGATACGCAGTATTTT.

The chain has TRBV5-1 and TRBJ1-4, with D tentatively TRBD1 (6 bases). Germline V gives CDR1 SGHRS, CDR2 YFSETQ. Trimming pared 0 bases from V and 3 bases from J, leaving 9 bases between. CDR3 length equals 15 residues. For the CDR3, the DNA is TGCGCCAGCAGCTTGGATGGGGGCCCTAATGAAAAACTGTTTTTT. This sequence encodes CASSLDGGPNEKLFF.

The chain recombines TRBV7-9 with TRBJ1-2; D is ambiguous. CDR3 length: 12 amino acids. V was cut by 3 bases and J by 4 bases, with 6 bases left in between. CDR1 and CDR2 (germline): SEHNR, FQNEAQ (reference sequence). DNA for the CDR3: TGTGCCAGCAGCTTCGAGATCTATGGCTACACCTTC. Amino acids: CASSFEIYGYTF.

The rearrangement links TRBV3-1 (or the pseudogene TRBV3-2) to TRBJ1-2; 8 bases match TRBD1. This CDR3 spans 16 amino acids. V was clipped by 0 bases and J by 7 bases; unmatched bases: 10. The germline V gene encodes CDR1 LGHDT and CDR2 YNNKEL (reference sequence). The CDR3, as DNA: TGTGCCAGCAGCCAAGATCTAAGCAGGGGGCGACGTGGCTACACCTTC. It yields the protein CASSQDLSRGRRGYTF.